The clone carrying this T cell receptor beta chain was picked up a small number of times. The antigen remains unidentified. This sample was included in a study of beta chain features in type 1 diabetes. Across the whole study: Examination spanned 100 million to 130 million sorted cells from all samples. Whole-study results and caveats: There was a moderate but significant shortening of TCRB CDR3s in all four CD4+ subsets of Type 1 diabetes patients.

V was cut by 1 base and J by 3 bases, with 6 bases left in between. This CDR3 is built from 13 residues. Looked up from germline, CDR1 is SGHRS and CDR2 is YFSETQ. Reverse transcription of all isolated RNA meant that expressed TCRB transcripts were sequenced. The data were produced by immunoSEQ multiplex PCR, yet TCRdb's version contains in-frame clones alone and is incomplete. The repertoire holds about 240,000 clones, around a quarter seen once, with under 4.5% in the top ten. The authors sorted CD4+ naive, central memory, regulatory and stem cell-like memory cells via CD45RO/CCR7/CD25/CD127/CD95/CD27.

J is TRBJ2-3 and V is TRBV5-1, with D perhaps matching TRBD2 (5 bases). Material for sequencing was central memory CD4+ T cells from blood. The source is a man aged 25 to 40 in good health. The CDR3 is CASSLWETDTQYF. The CDR3 coding sequence is TGCGCCAGCAGCTTGTGGGAGACAGATACGCAGTATTTT.